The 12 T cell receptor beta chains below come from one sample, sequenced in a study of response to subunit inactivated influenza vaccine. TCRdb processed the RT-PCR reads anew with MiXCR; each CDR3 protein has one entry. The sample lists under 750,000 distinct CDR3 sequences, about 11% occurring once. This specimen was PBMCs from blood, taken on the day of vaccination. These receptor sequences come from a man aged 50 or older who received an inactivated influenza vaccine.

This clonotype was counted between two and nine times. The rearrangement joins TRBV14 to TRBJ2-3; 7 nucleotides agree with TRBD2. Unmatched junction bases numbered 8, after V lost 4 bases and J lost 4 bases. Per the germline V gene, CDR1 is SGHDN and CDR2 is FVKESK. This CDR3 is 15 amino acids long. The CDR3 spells CASSPGGSGADTQYF. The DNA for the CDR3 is TGTGCCAGCAGCCCCGGTGGAAGCGGGGCAGATACGCAGTATTTT. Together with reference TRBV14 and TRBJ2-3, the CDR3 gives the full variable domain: EAGVTQFPSHSVIEKGQTVTLRCDPISGHDNLYWYRRVMGKEIKFLLHFVKESKQDESGMPNNRFLAERTGGTYSTLKVQPAELEDSGVYFCASSPGGSGADTQYFGPGTRLTVL.

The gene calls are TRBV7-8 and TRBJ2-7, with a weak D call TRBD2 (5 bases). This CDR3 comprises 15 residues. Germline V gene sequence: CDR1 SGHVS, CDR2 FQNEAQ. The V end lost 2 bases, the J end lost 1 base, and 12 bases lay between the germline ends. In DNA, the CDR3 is TGTGCCAGCAGCTTAAGCGGAACTCCATCCTACGAGCAGTACTTC. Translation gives CASSLSGTPSYEQYF. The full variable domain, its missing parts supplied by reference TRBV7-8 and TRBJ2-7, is GAGVSQSPRYKVAKRGQDVALRCDPISGHVSLFWYQQALGQGPEFLTYFQNEAQLDKSGLPSDRFFAERPEGSVSTLKIQRTQQEDSAVYLCASSLSGTPSYEQYFGPGTRLTVT.

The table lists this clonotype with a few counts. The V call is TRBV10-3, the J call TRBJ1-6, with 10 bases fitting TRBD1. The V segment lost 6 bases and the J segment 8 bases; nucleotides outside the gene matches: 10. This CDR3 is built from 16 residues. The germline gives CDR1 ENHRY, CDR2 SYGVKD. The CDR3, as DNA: TGTGCCATCAGCCGGGACAGGGGCGTTGGTGATTCACCCCTCCACTTT. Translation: CAISRDRGVGDSPLHF.

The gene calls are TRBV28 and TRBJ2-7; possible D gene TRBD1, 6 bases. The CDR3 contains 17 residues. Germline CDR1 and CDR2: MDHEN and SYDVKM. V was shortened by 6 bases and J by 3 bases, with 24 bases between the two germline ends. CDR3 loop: CASSKTRGQGGFYEQYF. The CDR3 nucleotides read TGTGCCAGCAGCAAAACTCGGGGCCAAGGGGGATTCTACGAGCAGTACTTC.

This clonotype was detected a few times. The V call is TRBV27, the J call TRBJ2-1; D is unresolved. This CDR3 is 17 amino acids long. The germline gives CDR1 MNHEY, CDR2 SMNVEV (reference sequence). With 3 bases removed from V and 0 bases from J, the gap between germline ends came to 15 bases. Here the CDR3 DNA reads TGTGCCAGCAGTTTGACGAGGACCTGGAGCTCCTACAATGAGCAGTTCTTC. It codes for CASSLTRTWSSYNEQFF.

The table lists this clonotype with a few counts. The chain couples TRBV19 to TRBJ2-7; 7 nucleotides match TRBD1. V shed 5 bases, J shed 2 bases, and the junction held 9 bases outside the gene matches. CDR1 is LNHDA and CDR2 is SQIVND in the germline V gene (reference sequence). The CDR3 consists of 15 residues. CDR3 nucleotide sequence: TGTGCCAGTAGTCCCATTCCGGGACAGCCCTACGAGCAGTACTTC. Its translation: CASSPIPGQPYEQYF.

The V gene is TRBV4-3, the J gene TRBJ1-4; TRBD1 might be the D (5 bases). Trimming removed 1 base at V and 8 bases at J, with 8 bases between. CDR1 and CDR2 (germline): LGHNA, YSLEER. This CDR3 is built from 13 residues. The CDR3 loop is CASSQVAGEKLFF. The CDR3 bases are TGCGCCAGCAGCCAAGTCGCAGGGGAAAAACTGTTTTTT.

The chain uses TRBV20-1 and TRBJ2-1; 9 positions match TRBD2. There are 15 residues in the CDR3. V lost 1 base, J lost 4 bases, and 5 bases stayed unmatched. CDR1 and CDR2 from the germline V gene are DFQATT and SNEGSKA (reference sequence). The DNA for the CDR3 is TGCAGTGCTAGAGCGGCTAGCGGGAAGTACAATGAGCAGTTCTTC. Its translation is CSARAASGKYNEQFF.

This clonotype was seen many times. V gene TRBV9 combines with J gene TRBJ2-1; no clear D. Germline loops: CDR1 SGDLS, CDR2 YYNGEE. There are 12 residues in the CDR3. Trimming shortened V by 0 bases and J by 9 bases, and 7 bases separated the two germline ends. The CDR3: CASSVVGSEQFF. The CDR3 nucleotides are TGTGCCAGCAGCGTAGTCGGCAGTGAGCAGTTCTTC.

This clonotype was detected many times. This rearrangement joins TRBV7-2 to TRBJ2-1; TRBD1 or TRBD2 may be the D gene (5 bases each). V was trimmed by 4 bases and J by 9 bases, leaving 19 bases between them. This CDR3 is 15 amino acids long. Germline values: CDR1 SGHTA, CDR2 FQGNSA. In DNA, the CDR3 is TGTGCCAGCAGCTCTACTGGGACGCTGTTGAGTGAGCAGTTCTTC. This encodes CASSSTGTLLSEQFF.

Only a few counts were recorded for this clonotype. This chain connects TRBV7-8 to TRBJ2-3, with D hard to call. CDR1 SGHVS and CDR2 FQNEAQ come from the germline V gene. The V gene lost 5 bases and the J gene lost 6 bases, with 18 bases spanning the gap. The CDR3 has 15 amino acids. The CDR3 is CASSGDRFGWDTQYF. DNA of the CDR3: TGTGCCAGCAGCGGTGATCGTTTCGGTTGGGATACGCAGTATTTT.

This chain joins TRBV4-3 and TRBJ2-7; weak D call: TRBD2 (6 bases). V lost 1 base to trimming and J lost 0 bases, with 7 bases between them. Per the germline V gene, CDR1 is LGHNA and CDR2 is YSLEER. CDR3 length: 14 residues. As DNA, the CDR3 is TGCGCCAGCAGCCAAGGGCGGGGCTCCTACGAGCAGTACTTC. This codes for CASSQGRGSYEQYF.